This TCR beta chain originates from a study of cytomegalovirus exposure and HLA in healthy donors. Regarding the study as a whole: The authors later found most CMV-associated TCR beta chains appeared HLA-restricted. Reported results showed that the classifier diagnosed cytomegalovirus status with high specificity and sensitivity. Previously analyzed data showed that most TCR beta V segments were productive at a frequency of about 87% or about 30%. Follow-up analysis seemed to connect common viral pathogens with several of the most significant clusters identified.

Remarks on this clone: Its antigen is currently unknown.

CDR3 length: 17 residues. From germline, CDR1 is SGDLS and CDR2 YYNGEE. The V segment lost 2 bases and the J segment 2 bases; nucleotides outside the gene matches: 10. 13 Jbeta primers and 60 Vbeta primers were used for the PCR. Method: immunoSEQ multiplex PCR; TCRdb's copy keeps in-frame clones and lacks some. This repertoire shows about 170,000 clones, about four fifths found once; its top ten account for roughly 4.4%. The source of this sequence is a woman under 30 in good health and CMV-seropositive. The V call is TRBV9, the J call TRBJ2-3, with TRBD1 matching over 8 bases. The sample taken for sequencing was PBMCs. The CDR3, as DNA: TGTGCCAGCAGCGTCCCGACAGGGGATCCCCTCACAGATACGCAGTATTTT. It yields the protein CASSVPTGDPLTDTQYF.